These T cell receptor beta chains were read from a single sample in a study of blood T cell repertoires in COVID-19. Sequencing was performed with immunoSEQ multiplex PCR; in TCRdb, only in-frame clones are kept and a portion is missing. The table includes about 89,000 clones, 86% detected once. The sequencing sample was made of peripheral blood. The receptors originated from a man aged 80 or over with active or convalescent COVID-19. Both conserved end residues are part of each CDR3. The order of the fields is V gene, J gene, D gene, clone size, CDR3 protein, CDR3 DNA. A D gene is named only where the DNA matches it firmly. The size field is filled for only some rows; it gives once, few, many or a size class.

>TRBV29-1|TRBJ2-2|TRBD2|.
CSVVSGSRTGELFF
TGCAGCGTCGTGAGCGGGAGTCGCACCGGGGAGCTGTTTTTT
>TRBV29-1|TRBJ2-5|.|.
CSVVLAEETQYF
TGCAGCGTGGTGTTAGCGGAAGAGACCCAGTACTTC
>TRBV10-3|TRBJ2-3|TRBD2|.
CAISGTSGPLTDTQYF
TGTGCCATCAGTGGGACTAGCGGGCCTCTCACAGATACGCAGTATTTT
>TRBV29-1|TRBJ1-1|TRBD1|.
CSVEGTGVGGSEAFF
TGCAGCGTTGAGGGGACAGGTGTCGGAGGATCCGAAGCTTTCTTT
>TRBV9|TRBJ1-1|.|.
CASSVGVEGSEAFF
TGTGCCAGCAGCGTAGGTGTGGAGGGCTCTGAAGCTTTCTTT
>TRBV2|TRBJ1-2|TRBD1|once
CASSLDRDGYTF
TGTGCCAGCAGCCTGGACAGGGATGGCTACACCTTC
>TRBV24-1|TRBJ2-3|TRBD2|.
CATSDLIAGAGTDTQYF
TGTGCCACCAGTGATTTAATAGCGGGGGCAGGGACAGATACGCAGTATTTT
>TRBV27|TRBJ2-7|TRBD1|.
CARRQGGYEQYF
TGTGCCAGAAGACAGGGTGGCTACGAGCAGTACTTC
>TRBV9|TRBJ2-5|.|.
CASSVESRTSNSAQYF
TGTGCCAGCAGCGTAGAGTCCCGAACTAGCAATTCGGCCCAGTACTTC
>TRBV12-3/TRBV12-4|TRBJ2-5|TRBD1|.
CASSRDRVETQYF
TGTGCCAGCAGTCGGGACAGGGTAGAGACCCAGTACTTC
>TRBV15|TRBJ2-3|.|.
CATSRDQLFTDTQYF
TGTGCCACCAGCAGAGACCAACTCTTCACAGATACGCAGTATTTT
>TRBV4-3|TRBJ1-1|TRBD1|.
CASSLTAGGHTEAFF
TGCGCCAGCAGCCTTACGGCAGGGGGTCACACTGAAGCTTTCTTT
>TRBV11-2|TRBJ2-1|.|.
CASSPGSSAAEQFF
TGTGCCAGCAGCCCAGGGTCTAGCGCGGCTGAGCAGTTCTTC
>TRBV2|TRBJ2-3|TRBD1|once
CASSRTGEPDTQYF
TGTGCCAGCAGTCGGACAGGGGAACCAGATACGCAGTATTTT